This TCR beta chain stems from a study of cytomegalovirus exposure and HLA in healthy donors. The study drew the donors from its roughly 120-subject validation cohort, separate from the approximately 670-subject first cohort. The method was immunoSEQ multiplex PCR; TCRdb's version includes in-frame clones alone and lacks a portion of them. The sample lists about 95,000 clones; about 85% were seen once. Regarding the study as a whole: As was reported, the classifier diagnosed cytomegalovirus status with high specificity and sensitivity. Rare TCR sequences dominated, though some public TCRs recurred in many donors.

As to this clone: Its specificity is unknown.

CDR3 size: 14 residues. CDR1 is SNHLY and CDR2 is FYNNEI in the germline V gene. With V trimmed by 7 bases and J by 4 bases, 7 bases remained unmatched. The TCR sequence derives from a man younger than 35 in good health and CMV-seropositive. The sequenced sample was PBMCs. The V gene is TRBV2, the J gene TRBJ2-7, with TRBD2 matching 10 bases. The CDR3 sequence is CASKQTSGPYEQYF. The CDR3 DNA sequence: TGTGCCAGCAAACAGACTAGCGGGCCTTACGAGCAGTACTTC.